A selection of T cell receptor beta chains follows, all from one sample in a study of CXCR3-negative and CXCR3-positive naive CD8 T cells. No DNA is given; TCRdb re-called the 5' RACE reads and lists each CDR3 protein once. The sample has 92,000 or so distinct CDR3 sequences, and its top ten clones hold 1.1%. The sequencing sample was made of naive CXCR3- CD8+ T cells from blood. The receptors derive from a human donor in good health. Some clones in this sample may be carry-over from other donors' samples. Both conserved end residues are part of each CDR3.

length: 14; V: TRBV12-3/TRBV12-4; J: TRBJ1-2; CDR3: CASSLGQNNYDYTF
length: 16; V: TRBV5-4; J: TRBJ2-2; CDR3: CASSPSGTGGTGELFF
length: 13; V: TRBV19; J: TRBJ2-2; CDR3: CASSQLRGGELFF
length: 13; V: TRBV29-1; J: TRBJ2-2; CDR3: CSVEQENTGELFF
length: 17; V: TRBV30; J: TRBJ2-7; CDR3: CAWSPPTGLVFSYEQYF
length: 18; V: TRBV4-3; J: TRBJ2-1; CDR3: CASSQDWLAGASYNEQFF
length: 12; V: TRBV29-1; J: TRBJ2-7; CDR3: CSVEGGYYEQYF
length: 13; V: TRBV7-3; J: TRBJ1-1; CDR3: CASSIGGGTEAFF
length: 17; V: TRBV29-1; J: TRBJ1-2; CDR3: CSVHKPQGQTFNYGYTF
length: 13; V: TRBV9; J: TRBJ2-7; CDR3: CASSVGPVHEQYF